The 4 T cell receptor beta chains below were found in one sample sequenced in a study of CD8+ T cells in alopecia areata. RNA, once extracted, was reverse transcribed into cDNA for use as the sequencing template. Only in-frame clones appear in the TCRdb table, and some are missing; sequencing was by immunoSEQ multiplex PCR. The sample lists 130,000 or so clones; 70% to 90% were seen once. Treatment here: oral pan-JAK inhibitor, 5-10 mg twice daily. The sequenced sample was CD8+ T cells sorted from blood, obtained at week 4, from a patient treated with tofacitinib. The receptors derive from a human donor with alopecia areata.

The CDR3 sequence is CSVEGDRAYNEQFF. CDR3 nucleotides: TGCAGCGTTGAAGGGGACAGGGCCTACAATGAGCAGTTCTTC. V is TRBV29-1 and J is TRBJ2-1; the match to TRBD1 covers 9 bases. The V segment lost 1 base and the J segment 2 bases; nucleotides outside the gene matches: 0. The CDR3 loop spans 14 amino acids. Germline-derived CDR1 and CDR2 are SQVTM and ANQGSEA.

This rearrangement joins TRBV28 to TRBJ1-1, with D uncertain. CDR1 MDHEN and CDR2 SYDVKM come from the germline V gene. V was trimmed by 5 bases and J by 4 bases, leaving 14 bases between them. This CDR3 contains 14 residues. DNA for the CDR3: TGTGCCAGCAGTCGCGGGCCCCACGGCACTGAAGCTTTCTTT. As protein: CASSRGPHGTEAFF. The whole variable domain, remainder taken from reference TRBV28 and TRBJ1-1, is DVKVTQSSRYLVKRTGEKVFLECVQDMDHENMFWYRQDPGLGLRLIYFSYDVKMKEKGDIPEGYSVSREKKERFSLILESASTNQTSMYLCASSRGPHGTEAFFGQGTRLTVV.

This chain links TRBV7-2 with TRBJ2-3; D is unclear. Germline CDR1 SGHTA, CDR2 FQGNSA. CDR3 length equals 15 residues. The germline V and J ends were trimmed by 3 bases and 2 bases, with 12 bases remaining between them. The CDR3 region is CASSLLLIVTDTQYF. DNA for the CDR3: TGTGCCAGCAGCTTGCTCCTAATAGTCACAGATACGCAGTATTTT.

The chain recombines TRBV6-5 with TRBJ1-2; D gene ambiguous. The CDR3 is 14 amino acids. Germline values: CDR1 MNHEY, CDR2 SVGAGI. Trimming stripped 0 bases from V and 5 bases from J, with 10 bases between. Written as DNA, the CDR3 is TGTGCCAGCAGTTACTCGAAGACGAGTTATGGCTACACCTTC. The encoded protein is CASSYSKTSYGYTF.